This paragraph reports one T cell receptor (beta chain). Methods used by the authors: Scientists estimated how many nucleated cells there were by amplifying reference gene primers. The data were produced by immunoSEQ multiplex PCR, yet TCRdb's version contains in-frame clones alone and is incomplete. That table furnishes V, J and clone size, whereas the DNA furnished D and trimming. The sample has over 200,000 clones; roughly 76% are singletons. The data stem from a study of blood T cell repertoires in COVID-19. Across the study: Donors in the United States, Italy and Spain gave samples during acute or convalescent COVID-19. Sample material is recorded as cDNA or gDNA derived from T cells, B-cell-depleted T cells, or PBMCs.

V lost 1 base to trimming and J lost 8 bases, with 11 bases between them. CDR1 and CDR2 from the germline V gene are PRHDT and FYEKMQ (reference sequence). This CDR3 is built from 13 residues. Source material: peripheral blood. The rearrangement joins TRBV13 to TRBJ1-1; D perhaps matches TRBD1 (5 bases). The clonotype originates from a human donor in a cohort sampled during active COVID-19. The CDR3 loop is CASSLEGAIEAFF. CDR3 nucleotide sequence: TGTGCCAGCAGCTTAGAAGGGGCCATCGAAGCTTTCTTT.